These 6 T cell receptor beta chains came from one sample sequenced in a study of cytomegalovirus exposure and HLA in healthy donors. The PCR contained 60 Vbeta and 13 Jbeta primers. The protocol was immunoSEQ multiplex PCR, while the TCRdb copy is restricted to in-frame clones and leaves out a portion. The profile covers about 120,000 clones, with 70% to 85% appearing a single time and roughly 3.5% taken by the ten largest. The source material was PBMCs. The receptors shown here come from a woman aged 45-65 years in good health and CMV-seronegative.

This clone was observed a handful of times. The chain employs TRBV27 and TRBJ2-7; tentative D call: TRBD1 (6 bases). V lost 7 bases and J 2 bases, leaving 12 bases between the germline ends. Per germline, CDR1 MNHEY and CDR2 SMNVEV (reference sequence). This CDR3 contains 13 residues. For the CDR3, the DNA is TGTGCCAGCAAGGCCGGACAGACCTACGAGCAGTACTTC. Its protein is CASKAGQTYEQYF.

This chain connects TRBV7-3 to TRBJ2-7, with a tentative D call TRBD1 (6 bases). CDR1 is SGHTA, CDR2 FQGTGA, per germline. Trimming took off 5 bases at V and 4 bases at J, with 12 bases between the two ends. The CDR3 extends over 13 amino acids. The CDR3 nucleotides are TGTGCCAGCAGCGAACTGGGGGCTTACGAGCAGTACTTC. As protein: CASSELGAYEQYF.

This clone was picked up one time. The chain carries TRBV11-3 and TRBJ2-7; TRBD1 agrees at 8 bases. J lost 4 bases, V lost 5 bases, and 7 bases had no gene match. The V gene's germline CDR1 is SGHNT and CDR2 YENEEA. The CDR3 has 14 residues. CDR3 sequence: CASSPGQGRYEQYF. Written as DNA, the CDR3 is TGTGCCAGCAGCCCTGGACAGGGTAGGTACGAGCAGTACTTC.

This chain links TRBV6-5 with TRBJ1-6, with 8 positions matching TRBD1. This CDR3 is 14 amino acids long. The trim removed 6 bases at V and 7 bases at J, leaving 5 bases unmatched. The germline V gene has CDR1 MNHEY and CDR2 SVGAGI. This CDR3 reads CASRGTGGNSPLHF. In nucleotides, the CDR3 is TGTGCCAGCAGGGGAACAGGGGGAAATTCACCCCTCCACTTT.

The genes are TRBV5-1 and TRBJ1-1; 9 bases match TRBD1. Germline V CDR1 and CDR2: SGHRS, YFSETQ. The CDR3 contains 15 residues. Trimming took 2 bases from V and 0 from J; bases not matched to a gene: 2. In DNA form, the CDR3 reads TGCGCCAGCAGCTTAGGACAGGGGATGAACACTGAAGCTTTCTTT. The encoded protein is CASSLGQGMNTEAFF. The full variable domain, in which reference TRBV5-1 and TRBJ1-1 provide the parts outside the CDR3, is KAGVTQTPRYLIKTRGQQVTLSCSPISGHRSVSWYQQTPGQGLQFLFEYFSETQRNKGNFPGRFSGRQFSNSRSEMNVSTLELGDSALYLCASSLGQGMNTEAFFGQGTRLTVV.

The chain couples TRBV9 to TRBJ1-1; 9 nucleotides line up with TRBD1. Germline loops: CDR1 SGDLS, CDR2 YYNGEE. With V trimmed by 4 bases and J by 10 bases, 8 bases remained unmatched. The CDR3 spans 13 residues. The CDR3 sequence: CASSPGGQGGAFF. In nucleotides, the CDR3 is TGTGCCAGCAGCCCGGGGGGACAGGGTGGAGCTTTCTTT.